This TCR beta chain was recovered during a study of human T cells and chemical hapten exposure. Overall study findings and caveats: Large CDR3 similarity clusters arose significantly more often from expanded TCRs than from controls. As the donors had alopecia, their immune response may differ from healthy people's.

As to time point: pre-sensitization, week 0. Specified treatment: therapeutic diphenylcyclopropenone sensitization with weekly scalp DPC. Alopecia patients deemed DPC-suitable, aged 18 to 70, excluding pregnancy. Remarks on this clonotype: Its specificity is not known.

Individual cDNA molecules had unique molecular identifiers attached to them by the library. TCRdb re-analysed the RACE reads in MiXCR, keeping a single row per CDR3 protein. The sample includes roughly 100,000 distinct CDR3 sequences, less than 15% of them seen just once. The receptor was isolated from a woman aged 45-59 years with alopecia areata. Some clones in this sample may be carry-over from other donors' samples. The sequencing used whole blood, collected in connection with sensitization to the hapten diphenylcyclopropenone (DPC).

CDR3 loop: CASSLSGGSTGELFF. The CDR3, as DNA: TGTGCCAGCAGCTTATCGGGGGGAAGCACCGGGGAGCTGTTTTTT. V is TRBV7-2 and J is TRBJ2-2; 7 bases are shared with TRBD2. CDR1 and CDR2 (germline): SGHTA, FQGNSA. This CDR3 has 15 amino acids. The junction had 4 bases not matched to a gene; V was cut back by 2 bases and J by 4 bases.